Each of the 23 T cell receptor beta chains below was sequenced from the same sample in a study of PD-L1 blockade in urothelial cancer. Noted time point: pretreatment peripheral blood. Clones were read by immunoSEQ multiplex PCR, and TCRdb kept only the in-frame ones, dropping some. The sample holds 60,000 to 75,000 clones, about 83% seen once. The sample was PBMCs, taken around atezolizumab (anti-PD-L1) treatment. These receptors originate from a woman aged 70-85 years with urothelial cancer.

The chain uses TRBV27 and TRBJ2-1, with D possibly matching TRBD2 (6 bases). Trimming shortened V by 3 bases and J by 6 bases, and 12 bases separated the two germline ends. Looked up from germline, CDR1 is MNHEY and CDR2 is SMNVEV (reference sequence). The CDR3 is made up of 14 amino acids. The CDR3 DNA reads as TGTGCCAGCAGTTTGCGGGGTCGGTTCAATGAGCAGTTCTTC. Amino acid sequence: CASSLRGRFNEQFF.

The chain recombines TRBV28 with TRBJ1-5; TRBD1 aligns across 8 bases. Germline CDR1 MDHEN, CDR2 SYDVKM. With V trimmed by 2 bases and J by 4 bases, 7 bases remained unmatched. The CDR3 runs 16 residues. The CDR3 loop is CASSLAQTGVNQPQHF. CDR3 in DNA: TGTGCCAGCAGTTTAGCCCAGACAGGGGTGAATCAGCCCCAGCATTTT.

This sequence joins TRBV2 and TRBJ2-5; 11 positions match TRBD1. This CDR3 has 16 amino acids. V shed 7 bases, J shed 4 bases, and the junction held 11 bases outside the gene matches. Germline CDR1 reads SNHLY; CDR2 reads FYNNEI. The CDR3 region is CASIRDGGTGGETQYF. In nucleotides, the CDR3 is TGTGCCAGCATCCGAGATGGGGGGACAGGGGGAGAGACCCAGTACTTC.

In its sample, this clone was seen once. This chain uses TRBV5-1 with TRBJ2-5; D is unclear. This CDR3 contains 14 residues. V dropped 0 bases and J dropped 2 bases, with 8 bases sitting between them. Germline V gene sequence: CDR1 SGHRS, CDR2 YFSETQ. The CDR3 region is CASSLVQDQETQYF. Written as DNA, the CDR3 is TGCGCCAGCAGCTTGGTTCAGGATCAAGAGACCCAGTACTTC.

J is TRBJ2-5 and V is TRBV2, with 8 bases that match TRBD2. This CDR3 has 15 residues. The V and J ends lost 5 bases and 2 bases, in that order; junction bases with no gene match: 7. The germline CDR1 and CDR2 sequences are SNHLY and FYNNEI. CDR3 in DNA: TGTGCCAGCAGTAGCGGGAGACTACCGCAAGAGACCCAGTACTTC. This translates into CASSSGRLPQETQYF.

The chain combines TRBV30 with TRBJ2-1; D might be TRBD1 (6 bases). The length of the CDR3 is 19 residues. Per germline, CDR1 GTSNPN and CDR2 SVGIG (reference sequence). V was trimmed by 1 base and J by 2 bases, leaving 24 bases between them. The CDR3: CAWSGYLGLTGRTYNEQFF. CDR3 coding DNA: TGTGCCTGGAGTGGGTACCTGGGGTTGACAGGTCGAACCTACAATGAGCAGTTCTTC.

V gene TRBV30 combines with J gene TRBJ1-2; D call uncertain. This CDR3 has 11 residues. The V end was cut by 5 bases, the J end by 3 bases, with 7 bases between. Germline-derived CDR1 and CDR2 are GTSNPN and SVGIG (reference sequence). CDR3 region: CAWPRDYGYTF. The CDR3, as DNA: TGTGCCTGGCCGCGGGACTATGGCTACACCTTC.

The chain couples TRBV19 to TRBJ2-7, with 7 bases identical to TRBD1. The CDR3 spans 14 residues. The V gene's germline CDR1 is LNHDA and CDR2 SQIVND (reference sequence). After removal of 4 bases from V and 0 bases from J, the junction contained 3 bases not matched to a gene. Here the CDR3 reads CASSRAGGSYEQYF. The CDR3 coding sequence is TGTGCCAGTAGTAGAGCAGGGGGCTCCTACGAGCAGTACTTC.

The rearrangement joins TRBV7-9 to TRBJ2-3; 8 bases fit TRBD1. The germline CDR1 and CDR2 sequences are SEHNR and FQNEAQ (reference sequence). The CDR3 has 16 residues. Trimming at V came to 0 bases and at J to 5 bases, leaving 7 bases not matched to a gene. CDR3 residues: CASSLALTGDLDTQYF. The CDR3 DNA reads TGTGCCAGCAGCTTAGCCCTGACAGGGGACCTAGATACGCAGTATTTT. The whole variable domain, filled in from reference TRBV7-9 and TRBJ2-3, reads DTGVSQNPRHKITKRGQNVTFRCDPISEHNRLYWYRQTLGQGPEFLTYFQNEAQLEKSRLLSDRFSAERPKGSFSTLEIQRTEQGDSAMYLCASSLALTGDLDTQYFGPGTRLTVL.

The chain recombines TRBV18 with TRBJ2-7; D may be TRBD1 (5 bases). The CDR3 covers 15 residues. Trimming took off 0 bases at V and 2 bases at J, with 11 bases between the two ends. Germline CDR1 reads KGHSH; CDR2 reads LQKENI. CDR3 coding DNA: TGTGCCAGCTCACCACCGGTTGTGGGGCCCTACGAGCAGTACTTC. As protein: CASSPPVVGPYEQYF.

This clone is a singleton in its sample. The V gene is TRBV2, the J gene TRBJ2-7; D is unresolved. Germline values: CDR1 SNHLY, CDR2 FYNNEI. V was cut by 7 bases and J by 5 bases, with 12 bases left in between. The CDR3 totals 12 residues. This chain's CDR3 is CASTYPSNEQYF. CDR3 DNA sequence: TGTGCCAGCACCTACCCTAGTAACGAGCAGTACTTC.

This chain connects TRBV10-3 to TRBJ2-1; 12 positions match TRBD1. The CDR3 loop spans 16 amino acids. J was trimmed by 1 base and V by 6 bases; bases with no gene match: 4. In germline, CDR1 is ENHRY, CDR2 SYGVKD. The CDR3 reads CAIRGTGGRSYNEQFF. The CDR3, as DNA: TGTGCCATCAGGGGGACAGGGGGCCGATCCTACAATGAGCAGTTCTTC.

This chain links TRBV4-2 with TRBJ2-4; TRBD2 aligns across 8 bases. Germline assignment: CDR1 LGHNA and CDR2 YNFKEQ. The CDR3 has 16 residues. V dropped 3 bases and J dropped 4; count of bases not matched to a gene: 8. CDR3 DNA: TGTGCCAGCAGCCAGGGCCCAGCGGGGGAGAAAAACATTCAGTACTTC. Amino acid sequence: CASSQGPAGEKNIQYF.

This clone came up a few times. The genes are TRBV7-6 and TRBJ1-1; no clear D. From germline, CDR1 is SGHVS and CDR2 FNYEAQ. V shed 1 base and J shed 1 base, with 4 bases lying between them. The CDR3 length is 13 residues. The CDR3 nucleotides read TGTGCCAGCAGCTTAGGCAGGAACACTGAAGCTTTCTTT. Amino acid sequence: CASSLGRNTEAFF.

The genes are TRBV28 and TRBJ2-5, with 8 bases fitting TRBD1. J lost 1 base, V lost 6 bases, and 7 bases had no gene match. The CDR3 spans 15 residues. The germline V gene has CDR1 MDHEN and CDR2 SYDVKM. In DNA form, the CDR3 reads TGTGCCAGCAGAGGCACAACAGGGGGCCAAGAGACCCAGTACTTC. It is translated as CASRGTTGGQETQYF.

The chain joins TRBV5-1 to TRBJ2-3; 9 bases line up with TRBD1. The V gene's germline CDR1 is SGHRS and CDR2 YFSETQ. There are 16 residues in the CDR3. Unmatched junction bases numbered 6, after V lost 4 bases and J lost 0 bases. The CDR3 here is CASSQNRGPSTDTQYF. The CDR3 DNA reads TGCGCCAGCAGCCAAAACAGGGGGCCAAGCACAGATACGCAGTATTTT.

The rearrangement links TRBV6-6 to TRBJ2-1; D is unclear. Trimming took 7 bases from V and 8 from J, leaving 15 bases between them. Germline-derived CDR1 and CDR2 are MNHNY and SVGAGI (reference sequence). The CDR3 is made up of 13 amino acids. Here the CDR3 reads CASTYRFGDEQFF. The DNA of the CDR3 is TGTGCCAGCACCTACCGATTCGGTGATGAGCAGTTCTTC.

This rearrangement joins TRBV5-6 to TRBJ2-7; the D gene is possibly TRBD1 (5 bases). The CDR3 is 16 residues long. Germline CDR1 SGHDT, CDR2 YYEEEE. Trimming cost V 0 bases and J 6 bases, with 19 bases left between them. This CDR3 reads CASSLAPAGMGSEQYF. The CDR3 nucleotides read TGTGCCAGCAGCTTGGCCCCGGCAGGGATGGGAAGCGAGCAGTACTTC. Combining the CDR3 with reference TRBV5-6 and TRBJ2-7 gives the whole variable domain DAGVTQSPTHLIKTRGQQVTLRCSPKSGHDTVSWYQQALGQGPQFIFQYYEEEERQRGNFPDRFSGHQFPNYSSELNVNALLLGDSALYLCASSLAPAGMGSEQYFGPGTRLTVT.

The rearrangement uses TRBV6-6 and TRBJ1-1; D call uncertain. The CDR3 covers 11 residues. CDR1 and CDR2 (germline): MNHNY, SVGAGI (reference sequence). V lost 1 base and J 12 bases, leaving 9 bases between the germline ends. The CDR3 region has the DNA TGTGCCAGCAGTTACTACAGTGTACCTTTCTTT. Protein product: CASSYYSVPFF.

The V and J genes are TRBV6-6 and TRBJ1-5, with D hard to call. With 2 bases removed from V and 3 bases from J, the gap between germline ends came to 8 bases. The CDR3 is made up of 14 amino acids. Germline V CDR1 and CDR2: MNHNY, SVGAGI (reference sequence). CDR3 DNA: TGTGCCAGCAGTTACGGGGAGGACAATCAGCCCCAGCATTTT. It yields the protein CASSYGEDNQPQHF.

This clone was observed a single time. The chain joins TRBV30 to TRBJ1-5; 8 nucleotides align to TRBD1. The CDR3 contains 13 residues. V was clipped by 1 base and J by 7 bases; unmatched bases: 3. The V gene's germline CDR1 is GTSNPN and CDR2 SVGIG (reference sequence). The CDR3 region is CAWSGQGRQPQHF. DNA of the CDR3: TGTGCCTGGAGTGGACAGGGGAGGCAGCCCCAGCATTTT.

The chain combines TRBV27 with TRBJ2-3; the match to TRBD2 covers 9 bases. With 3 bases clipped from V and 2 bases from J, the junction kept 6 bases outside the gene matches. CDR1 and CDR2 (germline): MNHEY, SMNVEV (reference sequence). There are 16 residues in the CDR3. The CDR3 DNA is TGTGCCAGCAGTTTCCTAGCGGGGAGCTACACAGATACGCAGTATTTT. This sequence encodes CASSFLAGSYTDTQYF.

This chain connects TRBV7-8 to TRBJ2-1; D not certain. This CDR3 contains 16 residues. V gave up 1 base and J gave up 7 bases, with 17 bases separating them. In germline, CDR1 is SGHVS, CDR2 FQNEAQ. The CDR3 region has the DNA TGTGCCAGCAGCTTAGTCGCAGCCCCCACTACAAATGAGCAGTTCTTC. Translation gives CASSLVAAPTTNEQFF.